The 18 T cell receptor beta chains reported below all come from one sample, sequenced in a study of T-cell reconstitution after alpha-beta-depleted transplantation in children. Molecular barcoding with unique molecular identifiers was used for the TCRbeta library. TCRdb reprocessed the PCR reads via MiXCR and lists one record per CDR3 protein. The sample contains approximately 980,000 distinct CDR3 sequences, 25% to 35% of which appear only once. The specimen comprised PBMCs, mostly from graft donor cells, sampled 360 days after TCRalphabeta/CD19-depleted stem cell transplant. These receptors all come from a boy under three years old who had a stem cell transplant for SCID, so the T cells may come from the graft donor.

This clonotype was seen a few times. V gene TRBV12-3 or TRBV12-4 combines with J gene TRBJ1-6; TRBD1 matches at 7 bases. The V and J ends lost 0 bases and 9 bases, in that order; junction bases with no gene match: 11. CDR3 size: 17 residues. CDR3 sequence reads: CASSLAYLRGQGSPLHF. CDR3 sequence (DNA): TGTGCCAGCAGTTTAGCGTATTTGAGGGGGCAGGGTTCACCCCTCCACTTT.

The rearrangement joins TRBV12-3 or TRBV12-4 to TRBJ2-5; tentatively, D is TRBD1 or TRBD2 (6 bases each). V was pared by 5 bases and J by 5 bases, with 18 bases between. This CDR3 comprises 15 residues. Here the CDR3 reads CASSASGAGQETQYF. CDR3 bases: TGTGCCAGCAGTGCCTCAGGGGCGGGGCAGGAGACCCAGTACTTC.

This chain uses TRBV5-5 with TRBJ2-1, with 8 bases fitting TRBD1. CDR1 and CDR2 from the germline V gene are SGHKS and YYEKEE (reference sequence). This CDR3 has 18 amino acids. Germline trimming cut 2 bases from V and 1 base from J; bases unmatched to any gene: 11. The CDR3 region is CASSLVGQDFGSYNEQFF. Written as DNA, the CDR3 is TGTGCCAGCAGCTTAGTGGGACAGGACTTCGGATCCTACAATGAGCAGTTCTTC.

This clonotype was counted between two and nine times. The chain uses TRBV2 and TRBJ2-1; no definite D call. The CDR3 contains 14 residues. V was cut by 6 bases and J by 0 bases, with 9 bases left in between. Germline V gives CDR1 SNHLY, CDR2 FYNNEI. The DNA of the CDR3 is TGTGCCAGCAGCGGTACTTTCTCCTACAATGAGCAGTTCTTC. It encodes CASSGTFSYNEQFF.

The chain joins TRBV2 to TRBJ2-1, with D possibly matching TRBD1 (6 bases). Germline CDR1 and CDR2: SNHLY and FYNNEI. CDR3 length equals 15 residues. V was trimmed by 7 bases and J by 4 bases, leaving 17 bases between them. The CDR3 nucleotides read TGTGCCAGCATTCCCTGGGTAGGGGGATACAATGAGCAGTTCTTC. Amino acid sequence: CASIPWVGGYNEQFF.

This clonotype has a handful of counts. The chain links TRBV7-6 to TRBJ2-2; the D gene is possibly TRBD1 (5 bases). The CDR3 sequence is 16 residues long. The V gene's germline CDR1 is SGHVS and CDR2 FNYEAQ. The ends were cut back, 1 base at V and 4 bases at J, with 13 bases in the middle. CDR3 nucleotide sequence: TGTGCCAGCAGCTTAGTAGGCAGGGATACCACCGGGGAGCTGTTTTTT. It codes for CASSLVGRDTTGELFF.

This chain links TRBV5-4 with TRBJ2-5; 13 positions match TRBD2. J lost 1 base, V lost 0 bases, and 9 bases had no gene match. CDR3 length: 19 residues. Germline V CDR1 and CDR2: SGHNT, YYREEE (reference sequence). This chain's CDR3 is CASSLASGTSGASQETQYF. The CDR3 DNA is TGTGCCAGCAGCTTGGCCAGCGGGACTAGCGGGGCCTCCCAAGAGACCCAGTACTTC.

The chain couples TRBV12-3 or TRBV12-4 to TRBJ2-5; D remains ambiguous. The ends were cut back, 6 bases at V and 7 bases at J, with 9 bases in the middle. This CDR3 has 11 amino acids. The CDR3 protein is CASRSVGTQYF. The CDR3 nucleotides are TGTGCCAGCAGGTCGGTTGGGACCCAGTACTTC.

Only a few counts were recorded for this clonotype. This sequence joins TRBV7-3 and TRBJ2-1, with 7 bases aligning to TRBD1. Trimming at V came to 5 bases and at J to 9 bases, leaving 10 bases not matched to a gene. The CDR3 has 14 residues. CDR1 is SGHTA, CDR2 FQGTGA, per germline. As DNA, the CDR3 is TGTGCCAGCAGCCCACTAGGGGGCCACGGTGAGCAGTTCTTC. Its translation: CASSPLGGHGEQFF.

The J gene is TRBJ1-5, the V gene TRBV7-2; the D gene is possibly TRBD1 (5 bases). The V end was cut by 4 bases, the J end by 2 bases, with 15 bases between. The CDR3 contains 16 residues. The V gene's germline CDR1 is SGHTA and CDR2 FQGNSA. CDR3 nucleotide sequence: TGTGCCAGCAGCTCTCTGACCGCGGGGGGCAATCAGCCCCAGCATTTT. This codes for CASSSLTAGGNQPQHF.

The genes are TRBV20-1 and TRBJ1-1; no definite D call. The CDR3 has 15 amino acids. The germline gives CDR1 DFQATT, CDR2 SNEGSKA (reference sequence). Deletions cut 2 bases from V and 0 bases from J, with 13 bases between. This CDR3 reads CSARQAGRLNTEAFF. The CDR3 nucleotides read TGCAGTGCTAGACAGGCCGGGAGGTTGAACACTGAAGCTTTCTTT.

This chain connects TRBV29-1 to TRBJ2-3; perhaps TRBD2 as D (6 bases). This CDR3 region has 11 residues. Per germline, CDR1 SQVTM and CDR2 ANQGSEA. Trimming removed 3 bases from V and 5 bases from J, with 6 bases in between. CDR3 DNA sequence: TGCAGCGTTGAGGGGGGAGATACGCAGTATTTT. Amino acid sequence: CSVEGGDTQYF.

The chain links TRBV4-1 to TRBJ1-5; D unclear. V dropped 2 bases and J dropped 0 bases, with 8 bases sitting between them. There are 15 residues in the CDR3. Germline V gene data show CDR1 as MGHRA and CDR2 as YSYEKL. The CDR3 spells CASSQYGYSNQPQHF. The CDR3 region has the DNA TGCGCCAGCAGCCAATATGGGTATAGCAATCAGCCCCAGCATTTT.

In its sample, this clonotype was seen a few times. V is TRBV7-2 and J is TRBJ2-3; D not resolved. This CDR3 is 16 amino acids long. Germline V gives CDR1 SGHTA, CDR2 FQGNSA. The V end lost 1 base, the J end lost 2 bases, and 13 bases lay between the germline ends. CDR3 DNA: TGTGCCAGCAGCTTAGTAGTATCGGCCCCCACAGATACGCAGTATTTT. This encodes CASSLVVSAPTDTQYF.

Remarks on this clonotype: The junction does not match germline at one end; this may be a read error. The chain combines TRBV6-1 with TRBJ1-2, with 7 positions matching TRBD1. The CDR3 sequence is 15 residues long. Germline CDR1 reads MNHNS; CDR2 reads SASEGT. The CDR3 is CASRIPGQKNFGLNF. The CDR3 nucleotides read TGTGCCAGCAGGATTCCGGGACAGAAAAATTTCGGGCTCAACTTC.

The V gene is TRBV12-3 or TRBV12-4, the J gene TRBJ2-1; 8 positions agree with TRBD2. This CDR3 comprises 18 residues. The junction had 13 bases not matched to a gene; V was cut back by 3 bases and J by 3 bases. CDR3 sequence reads: CASSFIGSSGGNYNEQFF. DNA of the CDR3: TGTGCCAGCAGTTTTATAGGAAGCAGCGGGGGAAACTACAATGAGCAGTTCTTC.

This clonotype was found a few times. J is TRBJ2-3 and V is TRBV12-3 or TRBV12-4; maybe TRBD2 (5 bases). The CDR3 contains 14 residues. The V gene lost 6 bases and the J gene lost 5 bases, with 15 bases spanning the gap. CDR3 sequence reads: CASSPDWILDTQYF. The CDR3 nucleotides read TGTGCCAGCAGCCCGGACTGGATTCTAGATACGCAGTATTTT.

This clonotype has only a few counts. The chain combines TRBV29-1 with TRBJ2-5; perhaps TRBD1 as D (5 bases). The CDR3 totals 13 residues. CDR1 is SQVTM and CDR2 is ANQGSEA in the germline V gene. With 6 bases removed from V and 2 bases from J, the gap between germline ends came to 13 bases. The CDR3 bases are TGCAGCGTCGCCTGGGGCAGTCAAGAGACCCAGTACTTC. Translation gives CSVAWGSQETQYF.